These T cell receptor beta chains were read from a single sample in a study of blood T cell repertoires in COVID-19. Some clones are missing from TCRdb's copy, which holds only in-frame ones; the method was immunoSEQ multiplex PCR. Of about 480,000 clones in the sample, about 88% were seen once. Sequencing was performed on peripheral blood. The origin of the receptors is a man aged 18 to 30 with COVID-19, enrolled during active disease. The CDR3 runs from the conserved cysteine through the conserved F or W. The order of the fields is CDR3 protein, CDR3 DNA, V gene, D gene, J gene, clone size. D genes are given only for firm matches. The size of a clone is reported for some rows only, either as once, few or many, or as a class for expanded clones.

CASSSYSQGSNQPQHF,TGTGCCAGCAGTTCTTATTCACAGGGTAGCAATCAGCCCCAGCATTTT,TRBV6-5,.,TRBJ1-5,.
CAISERRGTYEQYF,TGTGCCATCAGTGAGAGGCGGGGGACCTACGAGCAGTACTTC,TRBV10-3,TRBD2,TRBJ2-7,.
CASSLGQTRDYGYTF,TGCGCCAGCAGCTTGGGCCAGACTCGGGACTATGGCTACACCTTC,TRBV5-1,.,TRBJ1-2,.
CASSFTRTETYEQYF,TGTGCCAGCAGTTTCACTAGGACGGAGACCTACGAGCAGTACTTC,TRBV6-5,.,TRBJ2-7,.
CASRESGEQYF,TGTGCCAGCCGCGAGTCGGGAGAGCAGTACTTC,TRBV6-5,.,TRBJ2-7,once
CASRSQGARGDTEAFF,TGTGCCAGCAGGTCACAGGGGGCGCGTGGTGACACTGAAGCTTTCTTT,TRBV27,TRBD1,TRBJ1-1,few
CASSTDRTENTEAFF,TGTGCCAGCTCAACCGACAGGACTGAGAACACTGAAGCTTTCTTT,TRBV18,.,TRBJ1-1,.
CASSLGTGGRSDTQYF,TGTGCCAGCAGCTTGGGGACAGGGGGCAGATCAGATACGCAGTATTTT,TRBV5-8,TRBD1,TRBJ2-3,.
CASSPGGRGQPQHF,TGTGCCAGCAGCCCCGGCGGGCGAGGTCAGCCCCAGCATTTT,TRBV6-5,.,TRBJ1-5,.
CASSSGRARDTQYF,TGTGCCAGCTCGAGCGGGAGGGCCAGAGATACGCAGTATTTT,TRBV18,TRBD2,TRBJ2-3,.
CASSPRTGEYEQYF,TGTGCCAGCTCACCTAGGACAGGGGAGTACGAGCAGTACTTC,TRBV18,TRBD1,TRBJ2-7,once
CASSSGTNYGYTF,TGTGCCAGCAGTTCCGGGACAAACTATGGCTACACCTTC,TRBV6-2/TRBV6-3,.,TRBJ1-2,.
CAWSMTGTVYEQYF,TGTGCCTGGAGTATGACCGGGACAGTCTACGAGCAGTACTTC,TRBV30,TRBD1,TRBJ2-7,once
CASSPGQTNEKLFF,TGTGCCAGCAGTCCGGGACAGACTAATGAAAAACTGTTTTTT,TRBV9,TRBD1,TRBJ1-4,.
CASSPGRSTYEQYF,TGTGCCAGCAGCCCTGGCAGGTCGACCTACGAGCAGTACTTC,TRBV6-6,.,TRBJ2-7,.
CASSKDTSYNEQFF,TGTGCCAGCAGCAAGGACACCTCCTACAATGAGCAGTTCTTC,TRBV7-9,.,TRBJ2-1,.
CASSRWDFNQPQHF,TGTGCCAGCAGCCGTTGGGACTTTAATCAGCCCCAGCATTTT,TRBV5-6,.,TRBJ1-5,.
CASSLGAGYQETQYF,TGTGCCAGCAGCTTAGGGGCGGGATACCAAGAGACCCAGTACTTC,TRBV7-7,.,TRBJ2-5,.
CATSRDRRTGQGYEQYF,TGTGCCACCAGCAGAGATCGACGGACAGGCCAGGGGTACGAGCAGTACTTC,TRBV15,TRBD1,TRBJ2-7,.
CASSQTGGGQPQHF,TGCGCCAGCAGCCAAACAGGGGGAGGACAGCCCCAGCATTTT,TRBV4-1,TRBD1,TRBJ1-5,.
CASSFGGNTEAFF,TGTGCCAGCAGTTTTGGCGGGAACACTGAAGCTTTCTTT,TRBV12-3/TRBV12-4,.,TRBJ1-1,.
CASIPTIASFRNEQFF,TGTGCCAGCATCCCCACGATAGCGTCGTTTCGGAATGAGCAGTTCTTC,TRBV2,.,TRBJ2-1,.
CASSLTRNTGELFF,TGTGCCAGCAGCTTAACAAGGAACACCGGGGAGCTGTTTTTT,TRBV13,.,TRBJ2-2,.
CASSLGLAGVKGSYEQYF,TGTGCCAGCAGCTTGGGACTAGCGGGAGTCAAGGGGTCCTACGAGCAGTACTTC,TRBV5-4,TRBD2,TRBJ2-7,.
CASSLGLAGHNEQFF,TGTGCCAGCAGCTTGGGACTAGCGGGTCACAATGAGCAGTTCTTC,TRBV5-8,TRBD2,TRBJ2-1,.
CASSPSRIRETGELFF,TGTGCCAGCTCACCCTCGAGGATCCGGGAGACCGGGGAGCTGTTTTTT,TRBV18,.,TRBJ2-2,.
CAWSAPQGLAGANEQFF,TGTGCCTGGAGTGCCCCTCAAGGACTAGCGGGAGCTAATGAGCAGTTCTTC,TRBV30,TRBD2,TRBJ2-1,.
CASSPSTSGNGERQYF,TGTGCCAGCTCACCATCGACTAGCGGGAATGGGGAACGGCAGTACTTC,TRBV18,TRBD2,TRBJ2-7,.
CASSQEPRGGRHGEQYF,TGTGCCAGCAGCCAAGAGCCTAGGGGTGGACGACACGGCGAGCAGTACTTC,TRBV4-2,.,TRBJ2-7,.
CASSLRQGNSEQYF,TGTGCCAGCAGCTTACGGCAGGGAAACAGCGAGCAGTACTTC,TRBV7-6,.,TRBJ2-7,once
CASSWQGAREQYF,TGTGCCAGCAGCTGGCAGGGGGCGCGTGAGCAGTACTTC,TRBV5-4,TRBD1,TRBJ2-7,.
CASKDSPNTGELFF,TGCGCCAGTAAGGACAGTCCGAACACCGGGGAGCTGTTTTTT,TRBV5-1,.,TRBJ2-2,.
CASSQARQETQYF,TGTGCCAGCAGCCAAGCCAGGCAAGAGACCCAGTACTTC,TRBV3-1/TRBV3-2,.,TRBJ2-5,.
CASRSVTYGYTF,TGTGCCAGCAGGTCAGTTACCTATGGCTACACCTTC,TRBV3-1/TRBV3-2,.,TRBJ1-2,.
CASSLTGLAGVETQYF,TGTGCCAGCAGCTTAACGGGACTAGCGGGAGTAGAGACCCAGTACTTC,TRBV7-9,TRBD2,TRBJ2-5,.
CASNRPTWANVLTF,TGCGCCAGCAACCGGCCGACATGGGCCAACGTCCTGACTTTC,TRBV10-1,.,TRBJ2-6,few
CASSSPGTGATTDTQYF,TGTGCCAGCAGTTCGCCCGGTACGGGTGCTACTACAGATACGCAGTATTTT,TRBV28,.,TRBJ2-3,.
CASSLGQGLLSYEQYF,TGCGCCAGCAGCTTGGGGCAGGGGCTTTTATCCTACGAGCAGTACTTC,TRBV5-1,.,TRBJ2-7,.
CASSLAPGTDNTEAFF,TGTGCCAGCAGCTTAGCCCCCGGGACAGATAACACTGAAGCTTTCTTT,TRBV11-3,TRBD1,TRBJ1-1,.
CASATKAGWDNEQFF,TGCGCCAGCGCGACGAAAGCGGGTTGGGACAATGAGCAGTTCTTC,TRBV5-1,.,TRBJ2-1,.
CAWSPRQGEGYTF,TGTGCCTGGAGTCCCCGACAGGGTGAAGGCTACACCTTC,TRBV30,TRBD1,TRBJ1-2,.
CASSPTSGRAVGSYNEQFF,TGTGCCAGCAGCCCGACTAGCGGGAGGGCCGTCGGGTCCTACAATGAGCAGTTCTTC,TRBV11-3,TRBD2,TRBJ2-1,.
CASSQQKGYTF,TGTGCCAGCAGCCAACAAAAAGGCTACACCTTC,TRBV4-2,.,TRBJ1-2,.
CASSPTGAEQYF,TGTGCCAGCAGCCCAACAGGAGCCGAGCAGTACTTC,TRBV5-6,.,TRBJ2-7,few
CASSLWASGNNEQFF,TGTGCCAGCAGCTTATGGGCTAGCGGAAACAATGAGCAGTTCTTC,TRBV7-3,TRBD2,TRBJ2-1,.
CASSLGLVSNEQFF,TGTGCCAGCAGTTTGGGACTAGTTAGCAATGAGCAGTTCTTC,TRBV11-1,TRBD2,TRBJ2-1,.
CASSKSNNEQFF,TGTGCCAGCAGCAAATCTAACAATGAGCAGTTCTTC,TRBV13,.,TRBJ2-1,.
CASSPRANKNNEQFF,TGTGCCAGCAGCCCGCGGGCTAACAAGAACAATGAGCAGTTCTTC,TRBV7-3,.,TRBJ2-1,.
CASSKDIVPGQGTAGNTIYF,TGTGCCAGCAGCAAAGACATCGTTCCGGGACAGGGAACGGCGGGAAACACCATATATTTT,TRBV21-1,.,TRBJ1-3,.
CASSPGLAAYEQYF,TGTGCCAGTAGTCCTGGACTAGCGGCCTACGAGCAGTACTTC,TRBV19,TRBD2,TRBJ2-7,.